A selection of T cell receptor beta chains follows, all from one sample in a study of cytomegalovirus exposure and HLA in healthy donors. TCRdb's table, derived via immunoSEQ multiplex PCR, lists solely in-frame clones and lacks some. The sample shows nearly 300,000 clones, 80% to 90% of them seen only once. Material: PBMCs. Every receptor here comes from a man aged 35-49 years in good health and CMV-seropositive. Both conserved end residues are part of each CDR3. Fields, in order: clone size, V gene, J gene, D gene, CDR3 DNA, CDR3 protein. A D gene is named only where the DNA matches it firmly. Some rows have no size entry. The others give once, few or many, or a class for an expanded clone.

NA	TRBV6-5	TRBJ2-7	NA	TGTGCCAGCAGTGAAGACGACAACTACGAGCAGTACTTC	CASSEDDNYEQYF
NA	TRBV28	TRBJ2-5	NA	TGTGCCAGCAGTTTCCAGGTACAAGAGACCCAGTACTTC	CASSFQVQETQYF
NA	TRBV19	TRBJ1-1	NA	TGTGCCAGTAGCATCTGGCTCAACACTGAAGCTTTCTTT	CASSIWLNTEAFF
NA	TRBV18	TRBJ1-1	NA	TGTGCCAGCTCACCAAGCGCAGGGGTTACTGAAGCTTTCTTT	CASSPSAGVTEAFF
NA	TRBV29-1	TRBJ2-1	NA	TGCAGCGTTGAAGATCCCCAGCGTCAGAGGGTATGGAATGAGCAGTTCTTC	CSVEDPQRQRVWNEQFF
NA	TRBV2	TRBJ1-4	TRBD1	TGTGCCAGCAGTGGGGACAGAGGTCGGGAAAAACTGTTTTTT	CASSGDRGREKLFF
NA	TRBV11-2	TRBJ2-3	NA	TGTGCCAGCAGCTTAGTCGTGTTCACAGATACGCAGTATTTT	CASSLVVFTDTQYF
NA	TRBV9	TRBJ2-1	NA	TGTGCCAGCAGCGTAGCGGGAGGAGGGGGAAATGAGCAGTTCTTC	CASSVAGGGGNEQFF
NA	TRBV12-5	TRBJ2-3	TRBD2	TGTGCTAGTGGTTTGGTACTCGGCGGGAGGGCCCCAGATACGCAGTATTTT	CASGLVLGGRAPDTQYF
NA	TRBV5-1	TRBJ2-5	TRBD2	TGCGCCAGCAGCTTGGAGCCTAGCGGGCCAGAGACCCAGTACTTC	CASSLEPSGPETQYF
NA	TRBV4-2	TRBJ1-4	NA	TGTGCCAGCAGCCAAACTGATGAAAAACTGTTTTTT	CASSQTDEKLFF
NA	TRBV2	TRBJ2-1	NA	TGTGCCAGCAGTATACAGGGTCCCCCATACAATGAGCAGTTCTTC	CASSIQGPPYNEQFF
NA	TRBV28	TRBJ2-2	NA	TGTGCCAGCAGTTTAGCAGGGTCTACCGGGGAGCTGTTTTTT	CASSLAGSTGELFF
NA	TRBV10-1	TRBJ2-2	TRBD1	TGCGCCAGCAGTGGCGGGACAGGGCAGAACACCGGGGAGCTGTTTTTT	CASSGGTGQNTGELFF
NA	TRBV15	TRBJ2-7	NA	TGTGCCACCACCGACAGGGAGGCTGACGAGCAGTACTTC	CATTDREADEQYF
NA	TRBV5-1	TRBJ2-7	TRBD1	TGCGCCAGCAGCGGCGACAGGGCGGCCGTGTACGAGCAGTACTTC	CASSGDRAAVYEQYF
NA	TRBV5-6	TRBJ2-7	TRBD2	TGTGCCAGCATGTTAATCGGGAGGTTGAACTACGAGCAGTACTTC	CASMLIGRLNYEQYF
NA	TRBV9	TRBJ1-1	TRBD1	TGTGCCAGCAGTGAAGGGGGCATCACTGAAGCTTTCTTT	CASSEGGITEAFF
once	TRBV28	TRBJ2-3	TRBD1	TGTGCCAGCAGTCAGGGGGCTAGCGGCACAGATACGCAGTATTTT	CASSQGASGTDTQYF
once	TRBV7-3	TRBJ2-2	NA	TGTGCCAGCAGCTTAACGACAACAGCTTTTAGGGGCGGGGAGCTGTTTTTT	CASSLTTTAFRGGELFF
NA	TRBV27	TRBJ2-2	NA	TGTGCCAGCAGTTTCTGGAGAAAGACCGGGGAGCTGTTTTTT	CASSFWRKTGELFF
NA	TRBV5-1	TRBJ2-3	NA	TGCGCCAGCAGCCCCGCAGGGGTTGACACAGATACGCAGTATTTT	CASSPAGVDTDTQYF
NA	TRBV27	TRBJ2-7	NA	TGTGCCAGCAGTTTTGGCCAAACCTACGAGCAGTACTTC	CASSFGQTYEQYF
few	TRBV10-2	TRBJ1-4	NA	TGCGCCAGCAGTGTTCGCCGGAATGAAAAACTGTTTTTT	CASSVRRNEKLFF
NA	TRBV7-9	TRBJ2-7	NA	TGTTCCAGCAGCTTAGGGCCTAGCAGAAGCTCCTACGAGCAGTACTTC	CSSSLGPSRSSYEQYF
NA	TRBV2	TRBJ1-5	TRBD1	TGTGCCAGCAGGCCGACAGGGGGTACGGGCAATCAGCCCCAGCATTTT	CASRPTGGTGNQPQHF
NA	TRBV7-9	TRBJ2-7	NA	TGTGCCAGCAGCTCAACTAGGGCCTACGAGCAGTACTTC	CASSSTRAYEQYF
few	TRBV15	TRBJ2-3	NA	TGTGCCACCAGCAGAGATCAACTAAGCACAGATACGCAGTATTTT	CATSRDQLSTDTQYF
once	TRBV28	TRBJ1-5	TRBD1	TGTGCCAGCAGTAAAGGGGGCGGCAATCAGCCCCAGCATTTT	CASSKGGGNQPQHF